This entry describes one TCR beta chain. Its antigen is as yet unknown. At one boundary the junction diverges from the germline segment, which might be a read error. 13 Jbeta primers and 60 Vbeta primers were used for the PCR. Using immunoSEQ multiplex PCR, the repertoire was profiled, and TCRdb retains in-frame clones only, with some absent. The repertoire includes some 130,000 clones, 80% of them detected once, and around 2.5% sits in the top ten. This entry is derived from a study of cytomegalovirus exposure and HLA in healthy donors. The CDR3 sequence is 17 residues long. Germline lookup yields CDR1 SGHTS and CDR2 YDEGEE. Study-wide results and caveats: The classifier was said to identify cytomegalovirus status with high specificity and sensitivity. Earlier analysis yielded a pattern in which most TCR beta V segments were productive about 90% or about 30% of the time.

This TCR came from a man aged 25 to 40 in good health and CMV-seronegative. Sequencing used PBMCs. J is TRBJ1-5 and V is TRBV5-8; 7 positions match TRBD1. CDR3 bases: TGTGCCAGCAGCTTCCACCTCCAGGGGGTAAGTCGTCAGCCCCAGAATTTT. The encoded protein is CASSFHLQGVSRQPQNF. The whole variable domain, remainder taken from reference TRBV5-8 and TRBJ1-5, is EAGVTQSPTHLIKTRGQQATLRCSPISGHTSVYWYQQALGLGLQFLLWYDEGEERNRGNFPPRFSGRQFPNYSSELNVNALELEDSALYLCASSFHLQGVSRQPQNFGDGTRLSIL.